One sample yielded the 2 T cell receptor beta chains listed below, sequenced in a study of T-cell memory formation after mild COVID-19. TCRdb fed the 5' RACE reads into MiXCR, producing one record per CDR3 protein. The sample holds 470,000 or so distinct CDR3 sequences, roughly 18% seen once. Sequences were obtained from PBMCs or a T cell subset sorted from them (not recorded which). These TCRs come from a man between 18 and 29 years old who had mild COVID-19 (a few samples of this study predate the infection). Cell type and time point are not known.

V is TRBV28 and J is TRBJ2-5; D unclear. CDR3 length: 13 amino acids. Trimming left V 6 bases short and J 4 bases short, with 12 bases between. Germline V gene sequence: CDR1 MDHEN, CDR2 SYDVKM. The CDR3 nucleotides are TGTGCCAGCAGATTAGTATTGAGAGAGACCCAGTACTTC. Translated: CASRLVLRETQYF.

The chain recombines TRBV7-8 with TRBJ2-7; D call uncertain. The CDR3 is 14 amino acids. CDR1 and CDR2 from the germline V gene are SGHVS and FQNEAQ. The V and J ends lost 0 bases and 4 bases respectively, with 10 bases between them. CDR3 DNA: TGTGCCAGCAGCTTAGCGTCTACGTTATACGAGCAGTACTTC. It specifies CASSLASTLYEQYF.